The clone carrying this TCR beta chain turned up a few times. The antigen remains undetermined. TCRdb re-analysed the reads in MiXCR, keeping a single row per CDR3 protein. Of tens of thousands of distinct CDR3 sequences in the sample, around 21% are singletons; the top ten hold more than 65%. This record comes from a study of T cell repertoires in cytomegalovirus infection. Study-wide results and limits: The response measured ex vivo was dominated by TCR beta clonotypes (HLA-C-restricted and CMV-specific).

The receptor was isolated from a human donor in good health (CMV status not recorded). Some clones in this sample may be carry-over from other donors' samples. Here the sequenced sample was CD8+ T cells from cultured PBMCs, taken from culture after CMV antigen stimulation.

The CDR3: CASSLDMETNPYEQYF. CDR3 coding DNA: TGTGCCAGCAGCTTAGACATGGAGACCAACCCCTACGAGCAGTACTTC. The rearrangement joins TRBV7-9 to TRBJ2-7; no firm D call. V lost 1 base to trimming and J lost 2 bases, with 15 bases between them. The CDR3 length is 16 residues. CDR1 and CDR2 from the germline V gene are SEHNR and FQNEAQ (reference sequence).